Listed here is a single T cell receptor beta chain. Next came a second PCR, run for 7 to 11 cycles, which used a sample-barcoded 5' primer along with a J-beta primer mix. Each cDNA was tagged by a template-switch adaptor containing 12 random nucleotides. TCRdb called the 5' RACE reads again in MiXCR, with one record for every CDR3 protein. The table lists some 1,800,000 distinct CDR3 sequences, approximately 40% of them singletons. The source of the sample is a study of blood T cells in healthy people across ages. Sequencing used blood. The receptor was isolated from a human donor in good health.

Here the CDR3 reads CAISVELKETQYF. The DNA for the CDR3 is TGTGCCATCAGTGTGGAACTAAAAGAGACCCAGTACTTC. This chain uses TRBV10-3 with TRBJ2-5; D gene ambiguous. Germline V gene sequence: CDR1 ENHRY, CDR2 SYGVKD. Trimming took 4 bases from V and 3 from J, leaving 9 bases between them. The CDR3 is 13 residues long.